The clone carrying this TCR beta chain was observed a single time. Germline V gene data show CDR1 as SGHNT and CDR2 as YYREEE (reference sequence). This CDR3 region has 14 residues. V trimming: 2 bases; J trimming: 4 bases; junction bases outside the gene matches: 1. Original analysis: Estimation of nucleated cell counts was performed using reference gene primer amplification. Profiling relied on immunoSEQ multiplex PCR, and the TCRdb table lists in-frame clones only, not all of them. Clone size and V and J calls were adopted from that table, with D and trimming inferred from the DNA. The sample includes 200,000 to 300,000 clones, 70% to 90% seen only once; the top ten take less than 3%. This sample was included in a study of blood T cell repertoires in COVID-19. Study background: Acute-phase and convalescent COVID-19 samples originated in the United States, Italy and Spain. T cells, B-cell-depleted T cells, or PBMCs provided the cDNA or gDNA that served as material.

The V gene is TRBV5-4, the J gene TRBJ2-1, with 9 bases lining up with TRBD2. The origin of this receptor is a woman in her forties or fifties with acute or convalescent COVID-19. Sequencing was carried out using peripheral blood. The CDR3 here is CASSFAGGYNEQFF. The CDR3 coding sequence is TGTGCCAGCAGCTTCGCGGGAGGGTACAATGAGCAGTTCTTC.